These 14 T cell receptor beta chains originate from one sample sequenced in a study of T cell responses to AZD1222 COVID-19 vaccine. Generated by immunoSEQ multiplex PCR, the TCRdb table keeps only in-frame clones and is missing some. The profile covers around 110,000 clones, with 80% to 90% appearing a single time and roughly 3.7% taken by the ten largest. This specimen was peripheral blood, taken on day 0 of MenACWY control vaccination. All receptors derive from an adult in good health.

V is TRBV7-2 and J is TRBJ1-1; D unresolved. Germline lookup yields CDR1 SGHTA and CDR2 FQGNSA. There are 15 residues in the CDR3. V gave up 4 bases and J gave up 1 base, with 13 bases separating them. CDR3 nucleotides: TGTGCCAGCAGCTCCGCCCCTAACAGGAACACTGAAGCTTTCTTT. As protein: CASSSAPNRNTEAFF. The whole variable domain, remainder taken from reference TRBV7-2 and TRBJ1-1, is GAGVSQSPSNKVTEKGKDVELRCDPISGHTALYWYRQSLGQGLEFLIYFQGNSAPDKSGLPSDRFSAERTGGSVSTLTIQRTQQEDSAVYLCASSSAPNRNTEAFFGQGTRLTVV.

V usage is TRBV6-6 and J usage is TRBJ1-1; weak D call: TRBD1 (5 bases). Germline loops: CDR1 MNHNY, CDR2 SVGAGI (reference sequence). V lost 4 bases and J lost 1, with 7 bases in between. This CDR3 spans 13 amino acids. The CDR3 nucleotides are TGTGCCAGCAGTTTGGACAAGAACACTGAAGCTTTCTTT. Translated, it gives CASSLDKNTEAFF.

This chain links TRBV7-8 with TRBJ1-2; 8 bases are shared with TRBD1. Germline trimming cut 5 bases from V and 7 bases from J; bases unmatched to any gene: 3. Germline values: CDR1 SGHVS, CDR2 FQNEAQ. The CDR3 is 12 amino acids. The CDR3 here is CASSPGQGGYTF. In nucleotides, the CDR3 is TGTGCCAGCAGCCCAGGACAGGGTGGCTACACCTTC.

Only one count was recorded for this clone. This sequence joins TRBV25-1 and TRBJ1-2; 7 bases match TRBD1. Germline V gene sequence: CDR1 MGHDK, CDR2 SYGVNS. The CDR3 is 13 residues long. Losses at the gene ends were 6 bases for V and 6 bases for J; bases not matched to a gene: 7. CDR3 region: CASSRQGRDGYTF. In DNA form, the CDR3 reads TGTGCCAGCAGCAGACAGGGTAGGGATGGCTACACCTTC.

V is TRBV19 and J is TRBJ1-5; perhaps TRBD1 as D (6 bases). The CDR3 is 15 amino acids. CDR1 is LNHDA, CDR2 SQIVND, per germline (reference sequence). The V gene lost 3 bases and the J gene lost 5 bases, with 14 bases spanning the gap. CDR3 coding DNA: TGTGCCAGTAGTATCGATCGACAGGAGCATCAGCCCCAGCATTTT. This gives the protein CASSIDRQEHQPQHF.

This clone was detected only once. V and J are TRBV5-1 and TRBJ1-6, with D possibly matching TRBD1 (6 bases). CDR1 is SGHRS, CDR2 YFSETQ, per germline. There are 13 residues in the CDR3. Deletions cut 6 bases from V and 5 bases from J, with 9 bases between. In nucleotides, the CDR3 is TGCGCCAGCACGGGGGCTGATAATTCACCCCTCCACTTT. Translated, it gives CASTGADNSPLHF.

This clone was observed a single time. V and J are TRBV7-2 and TRBJ2-3, with D tentatively TRBD1 or TRBD2 (5 bases each). The germline V and J ends were trimmed by 4 bases and 3 bases, with 17 bases remaining between them. CDR1 is SGHTA, CDR2 FQGNSA, per germline. CDR3 length: 16 residues. The CDR3 here is CASSSGTGIVTDTQYF. The CDR3 region has the DNA TGTGCCAGCAGCTCCGGGACGGGGATCGTTACAGATACGCAGTATTTT.

The chain is built from TRBV28 and TRBJ1-1; no reliable D call. The V end lost 4 bases, the J end lost 10 bases, and 25 bases lay between the germline ends. CDR1 is MDHEN and CDR2 is SYDVKM in the germline V gene. The CDR3 length is 16 residues. This CDR3 is CASSSYFLLSPVRAFF. DNA for the CDR3: TGTGCCAGCAGTTCATACTTCCTACTTTCGCCGGTAAGAGCTTTCTTT.

The chain carries TRBV6-5 and TRBJ2-1; D is perhaps TRBD2 (5 bases). V lost 0 bases and J lost 6, with 12 bases in between. Germline V gives CDR1 MNHEY, CDR2 SVGAGI. The CDR3 spans 15 residues. The CDR3 nucleotides are TGTGCCAGCAGTTACTCGAGTCCTAGCATCAATGAGCAGTTCTTC. Translation: CASSYSSPSINEQFF.

J is TRBJ2-1 and V is TRBV4-3, with D possibly matching TRBD2 (6 bases). Germline V gene data show CDR1 as LGHNA and CDR2 as YSLEER. V was cut by 0 bases and J by 0 bases, with 12 bases left in between. CDR3 length: 17 residues. CDR3 in amino acids: CASSQDDRGASYNEQFF. In DNA form, the CDR3 reads TGCGCCAGCAGCCAAGACGACCGCGGGGCCTCCTACAATGAGCAGTTCTTC.

This chain connects TRBV3-1 (or the pseudogene TRBV3-2) to TRBJ1-2, with D unclear. Trimming pared 0 bases from V and 7 bases from J, leaving 15 bases between. Germline assignment: CDR1 LGHDT and CDR2 YNNKEL (reference sequence). CDR3 size: 15 residues. The CDR3 coding sequence is TGTGCCAGCAGCCAAGAAGCTACCTCCAGGAGTGGCTACACCTTC. This encodes CASSQEATSRSGYTF.

CDR3 sequence reads: CASGPGAGGTDTQYF. In DNA, the CDR3 is TGTGCTAGTGGCCCCGGCGCGGGGGGCACAGATACGCAGTATTTT. The J gene is TRBJ2-3, the V gene TRBV12-5; 7 bases line up with TRBD2. CDR1 is LGHNT, CDR2 FRNRAP, per germline. There are 15 residues in the CDR3. V shed 6 bases, J shed 1 base, and the junction held 7 bases outside the gene matches.

The CDR3 region has the DNA TGTGCCAGCAGCTCGGACAGGGTGGAGACCCAGTACTTC. Residues: CASSSDRVETQYF. The rearrangement uses TRBV5-4 and TRBJ2-5, with 8 bases matching TRBD1. Germline V lookup: CDR1 SGHNT, CDR2 YYREEE (reference sequence). The CDR3 contains 13 residues. The junction had 3 bases not matched to a gene; V was cut back by 3 bases and J by 5 bases. The full variable domain, rest sourced from reference TRBV5-4 and TRBJ2-5, is ETGVTQSPTHLIKTRGQQVTLRCSSQSGHNTVSWYQQALGQGPQFIFQYYREEENGRGNFPPRFSGLQFPNYSSELNVNALELDDSALYLCASSSDRVETQYFGPGTRLLVL.

The chain recombines TRBV6-2 or TRBV6-3 with TRBJ1-1; D is unresolved. The CDR3 is 13 residues long. The germline V gene has CDR1 MNHEY and CDR2 SVGEGT. V was shortened by 3 bases and J by 7 bases, with 12 bases between the two germline ends. CDR3 DNA: TGTGCCAGCAGTTATCGAGTTCTGTTTGAAGCTTTCTTT. This sequence encodes CASSYRVLFEAFF.